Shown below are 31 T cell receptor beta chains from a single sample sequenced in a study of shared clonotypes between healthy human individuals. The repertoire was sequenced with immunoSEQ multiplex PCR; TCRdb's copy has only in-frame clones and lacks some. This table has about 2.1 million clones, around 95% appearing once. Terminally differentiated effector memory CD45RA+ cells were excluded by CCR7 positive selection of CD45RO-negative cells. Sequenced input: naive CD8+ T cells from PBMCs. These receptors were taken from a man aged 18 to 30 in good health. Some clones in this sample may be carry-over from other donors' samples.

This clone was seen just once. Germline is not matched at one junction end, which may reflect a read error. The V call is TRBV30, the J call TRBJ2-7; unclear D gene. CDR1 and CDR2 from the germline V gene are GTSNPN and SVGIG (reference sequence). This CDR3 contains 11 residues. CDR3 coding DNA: TGTGCTTATTACTACCGGGCCTCTCAAAACTTC. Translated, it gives CAYYYRASQNF.

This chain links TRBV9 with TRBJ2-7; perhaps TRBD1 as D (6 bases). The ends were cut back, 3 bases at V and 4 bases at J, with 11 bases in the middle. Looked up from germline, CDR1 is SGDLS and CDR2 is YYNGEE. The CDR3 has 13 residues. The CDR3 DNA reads TGTGCCAGCAGCGAAGGGGACAATTACGAGCAGTACTTC. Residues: CASSEGDNYEQYF.

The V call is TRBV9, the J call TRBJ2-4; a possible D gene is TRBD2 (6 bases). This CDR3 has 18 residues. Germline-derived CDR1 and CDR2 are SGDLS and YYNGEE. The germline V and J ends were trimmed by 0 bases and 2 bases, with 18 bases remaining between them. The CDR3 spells CASSVAVGRTKPKNIQYF. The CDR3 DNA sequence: TGTGCCAGCAGCGTAGCCGTTGGGAGGACGAAACCCAAAAACATTCAGTACTTC.

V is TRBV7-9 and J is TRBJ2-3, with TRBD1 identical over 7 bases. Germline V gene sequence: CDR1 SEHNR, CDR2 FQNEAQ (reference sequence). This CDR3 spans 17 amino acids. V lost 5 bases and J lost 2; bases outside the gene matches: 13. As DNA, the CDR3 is TGTGCCAGCAGCCCCACCGGGACAGCGATTAACACAGATACGCAGTATTTT. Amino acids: CASSPTGTAINTDTQYF. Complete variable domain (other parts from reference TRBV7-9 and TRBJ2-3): DTGVSQNPRHKITKRGQNVTFRCDPISEHNRLYWYRQTLGQGPEFLTYFQNEAQLEKSRLLSDRFSAERPKGSFSTLEIQRTEQGDSAMYLCASSPTGTAINTDTQYFGPGTRLTVL.

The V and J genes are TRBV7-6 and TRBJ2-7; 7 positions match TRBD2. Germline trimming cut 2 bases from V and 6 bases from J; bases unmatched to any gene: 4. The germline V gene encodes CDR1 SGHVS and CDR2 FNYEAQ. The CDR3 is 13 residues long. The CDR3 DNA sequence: TGTGCCAGCAGCTTAAACCAGCGGGGCGAGCAGTACTTC. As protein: CASSLNQRGEQYF.

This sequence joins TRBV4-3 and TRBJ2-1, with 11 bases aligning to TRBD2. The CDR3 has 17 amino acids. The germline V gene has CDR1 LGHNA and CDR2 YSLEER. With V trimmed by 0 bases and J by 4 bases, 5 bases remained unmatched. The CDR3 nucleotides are TGCGCCAGCAGCCAAGAGCTACTAGCGGGAGCATACAATGAGCAGTTCTTC. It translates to CASSQELLAGAYNEQFF.

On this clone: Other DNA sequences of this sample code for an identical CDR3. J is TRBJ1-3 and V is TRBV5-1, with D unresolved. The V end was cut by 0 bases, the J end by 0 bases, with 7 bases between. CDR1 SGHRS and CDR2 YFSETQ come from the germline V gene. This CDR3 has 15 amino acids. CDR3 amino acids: CASSLGTGSGNTIYF. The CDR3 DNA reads TGCGCCAGCAGCTTGGGCACCGGCTCTGGAAACACCATATATTTT.

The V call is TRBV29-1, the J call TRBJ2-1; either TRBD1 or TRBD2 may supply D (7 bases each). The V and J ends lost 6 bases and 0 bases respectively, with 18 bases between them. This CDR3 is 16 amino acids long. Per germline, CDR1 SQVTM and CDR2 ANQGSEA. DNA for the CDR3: TGCAGCGTGGGGGGGAACAGGGGAGACTCCTACAATGAGCAGTTCTTC. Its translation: CSVGGNRGDSYNEQFF.

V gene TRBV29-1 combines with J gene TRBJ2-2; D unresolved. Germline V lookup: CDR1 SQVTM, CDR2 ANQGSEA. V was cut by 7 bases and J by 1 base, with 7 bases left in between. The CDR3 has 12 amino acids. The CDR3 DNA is TGCAGCGCCCTGGGGAACACCGGGGAGCTGTTTTTT. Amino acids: CSALGNTGELFF.

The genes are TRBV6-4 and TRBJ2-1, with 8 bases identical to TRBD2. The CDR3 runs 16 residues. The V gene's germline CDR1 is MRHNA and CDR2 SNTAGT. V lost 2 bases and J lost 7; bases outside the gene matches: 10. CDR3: CASSDRAGVGGNEQFF. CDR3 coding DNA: TGTGCCAGCAGTGACCGAGCGGGAGTGGGAGGGAATGAGCAGTTCTTC.

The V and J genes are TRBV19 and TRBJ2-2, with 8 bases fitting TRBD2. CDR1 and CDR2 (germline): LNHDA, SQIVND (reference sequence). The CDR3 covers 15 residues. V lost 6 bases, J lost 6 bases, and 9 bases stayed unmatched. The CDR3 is CASSLPGLASGELFF. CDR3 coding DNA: TGTGCCAGTAGCCTCCCCGGACTAGCATCCGGGGAGCTGTTTTTT.

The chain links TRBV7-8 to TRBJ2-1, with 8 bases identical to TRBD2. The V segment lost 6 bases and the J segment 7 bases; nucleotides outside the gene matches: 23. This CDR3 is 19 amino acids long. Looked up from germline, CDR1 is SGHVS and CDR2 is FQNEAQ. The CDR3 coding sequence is TGTGCCAGCAGTTCACCGCCCCTCAAGGAAGCGGGAGTTGAGAATGAGCAGTTCTTC. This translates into CASSSPPLKEAGVENEQFF.

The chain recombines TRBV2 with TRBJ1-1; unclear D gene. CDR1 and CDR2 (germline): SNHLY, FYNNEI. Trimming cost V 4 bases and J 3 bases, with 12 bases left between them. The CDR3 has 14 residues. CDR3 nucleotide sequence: TGTGCCAGCAGTGTTACGGTATCGGACACTGAAGCTTTCTTT. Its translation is CASSVTVSDTEAFF.

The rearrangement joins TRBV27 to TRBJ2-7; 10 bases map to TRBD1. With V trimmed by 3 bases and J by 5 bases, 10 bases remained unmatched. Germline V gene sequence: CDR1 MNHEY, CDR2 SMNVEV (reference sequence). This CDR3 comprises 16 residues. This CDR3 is CASSLIGGQGPNEQYF. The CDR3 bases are TGTGCCAGCAGTTTGATTGGGGGACAGGGGCCCAACGAGCAGTACTTC.

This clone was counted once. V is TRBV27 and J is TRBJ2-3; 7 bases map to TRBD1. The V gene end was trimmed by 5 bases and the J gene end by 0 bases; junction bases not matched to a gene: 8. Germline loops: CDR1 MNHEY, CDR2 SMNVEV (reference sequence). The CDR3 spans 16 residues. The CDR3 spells CASSRPGTASTDTQYF. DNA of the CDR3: TGTGCCAGCAGTCGCCCCGGGACAGCGAGCACAGATACGCAGTATTTT.

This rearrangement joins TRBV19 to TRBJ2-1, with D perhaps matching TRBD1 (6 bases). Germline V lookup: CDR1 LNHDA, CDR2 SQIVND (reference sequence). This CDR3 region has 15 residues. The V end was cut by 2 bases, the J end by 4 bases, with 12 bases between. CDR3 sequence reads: CASSIIFRGYNEQFF. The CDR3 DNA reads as TGTGCCAGTAGTATAATATTTAGGGGGTACAATGAGCAGTTCTTC.

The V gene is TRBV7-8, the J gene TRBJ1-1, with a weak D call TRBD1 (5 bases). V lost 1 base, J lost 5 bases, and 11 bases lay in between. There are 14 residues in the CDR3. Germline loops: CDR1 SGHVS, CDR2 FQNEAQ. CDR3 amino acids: CASSLGLGVTEAFF. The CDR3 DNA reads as TGTGCCAGCAGCTTAGGTCTAGGGGTTACTGAAGCTTTCTTT. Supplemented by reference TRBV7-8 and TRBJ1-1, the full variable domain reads GAGVSQSPRYKVAKRGQDVALRCDPISGHVSLFWYQQALGQGPEFLTYFQNEAQLDKSGLPSDRFFAERPEGSVSTLKIQRTQQEDSAVYLCASSLGLGVTEAFFGQGTRLTVV.

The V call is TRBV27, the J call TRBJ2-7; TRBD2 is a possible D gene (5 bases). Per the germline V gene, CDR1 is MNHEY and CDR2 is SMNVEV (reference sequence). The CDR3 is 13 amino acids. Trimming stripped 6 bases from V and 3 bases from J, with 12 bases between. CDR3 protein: CASSPRGDYEQYF. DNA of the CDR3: TGTGCCAGCAGCCCCCGGGGAGACTACGAGCAGTACTTC.

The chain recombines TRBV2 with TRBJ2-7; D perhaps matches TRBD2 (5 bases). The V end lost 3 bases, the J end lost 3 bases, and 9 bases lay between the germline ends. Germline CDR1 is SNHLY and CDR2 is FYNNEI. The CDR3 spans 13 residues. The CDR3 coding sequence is TGTGCCAGCAGTGATGAGCGGAGCTACGAGCAGTACTTC. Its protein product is CASSDERSYEQYF.

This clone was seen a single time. CDR3 nucleotide sequence: TGTGCCAGCAGCACTAGCGGGAGTCGGAACAATGAGCAGTTCTTC. Translated, it gives CASSTSGSRNNEQFF. This chain joins TRBV13 and TRBJ2-1; 11 bases match TRBD2. Unmatched junction bases numbered 5, after V lost 5 bases and J lost 5 bases. CDR3 size: 15 residues. Per the germline V gene, CDR1 is PRHDT and CDR2 is FYEKMQ (reference sequence).

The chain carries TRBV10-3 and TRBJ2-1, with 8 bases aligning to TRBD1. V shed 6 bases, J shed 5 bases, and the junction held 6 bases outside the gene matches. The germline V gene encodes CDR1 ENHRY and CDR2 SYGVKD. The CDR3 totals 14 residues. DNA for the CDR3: TGTGCCATCAGAGGGCGGGACAGGAACAATGAGCAGTTCTTC. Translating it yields CAIRGRDRNNEQFF.

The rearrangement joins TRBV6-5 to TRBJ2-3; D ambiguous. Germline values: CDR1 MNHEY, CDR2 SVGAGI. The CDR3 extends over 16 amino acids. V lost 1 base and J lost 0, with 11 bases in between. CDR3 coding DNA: TGTGCCAGCAGTTACTTACTGATTCCTAGCACAGATACGCAGTATTTT. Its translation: CASSYLLIPSTDTQYF.

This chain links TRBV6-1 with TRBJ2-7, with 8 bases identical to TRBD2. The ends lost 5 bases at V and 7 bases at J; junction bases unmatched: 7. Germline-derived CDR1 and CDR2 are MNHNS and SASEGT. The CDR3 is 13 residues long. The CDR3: CASSPGGGWEQYF. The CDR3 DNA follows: TGTGCCAGCAGTCCCGGGGGGGGTTGGGAGCAGTACTTC.

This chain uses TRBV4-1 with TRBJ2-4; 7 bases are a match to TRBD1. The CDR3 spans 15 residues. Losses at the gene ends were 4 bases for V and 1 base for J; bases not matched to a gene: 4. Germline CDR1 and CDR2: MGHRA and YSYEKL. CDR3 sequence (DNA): TGCGCCAGCAGCCTTCAGGGGGTGGCCAAAAACATTCAGTACTTC. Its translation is CASSLQGVAKNIQYF.

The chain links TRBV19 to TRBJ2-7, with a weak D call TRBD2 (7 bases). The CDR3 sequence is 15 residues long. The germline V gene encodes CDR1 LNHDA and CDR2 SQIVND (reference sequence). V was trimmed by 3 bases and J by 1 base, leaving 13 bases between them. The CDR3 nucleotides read TGTGCCAGTAGTATGGACGGGGGGCTTTCCTACGAGCAGTACTTC. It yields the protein CASSMDGGLSYEQYF.

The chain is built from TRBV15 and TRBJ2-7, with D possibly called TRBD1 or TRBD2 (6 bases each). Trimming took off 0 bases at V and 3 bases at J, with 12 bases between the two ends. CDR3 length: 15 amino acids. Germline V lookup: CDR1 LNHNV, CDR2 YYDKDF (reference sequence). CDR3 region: CATSRDEGGSYEQYF. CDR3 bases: TGTGCCACCAGCAGAGATGAGGGGGGAAGCTACGAGCAGTACTTC. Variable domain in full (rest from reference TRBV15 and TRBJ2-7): DAMVIQNPRYQVTQFGKPVTLSCSQTLNHNVMYWYQQKSSQAPKLLFHYYDKDFNNEADTPDNFQSRRPNTSFCFLDIRSPGLGDTAMYLCATSRDEGGSYEQYFGPGTRLTVT.

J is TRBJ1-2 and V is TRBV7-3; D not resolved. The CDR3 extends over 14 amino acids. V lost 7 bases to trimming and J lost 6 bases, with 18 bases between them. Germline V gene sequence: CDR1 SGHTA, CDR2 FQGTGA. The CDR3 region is CASITELTWNGYTF. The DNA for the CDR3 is TGTGCCAGCATCACGGAGCTCACTTGGAATGGCTACACCTTC.

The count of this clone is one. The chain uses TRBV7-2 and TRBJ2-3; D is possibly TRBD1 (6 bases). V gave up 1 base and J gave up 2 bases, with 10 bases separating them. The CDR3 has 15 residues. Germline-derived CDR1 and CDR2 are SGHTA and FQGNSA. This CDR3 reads CASSLGNRVTDTQYF. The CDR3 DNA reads TGTGCCAGCAGCTTAGGAAACAGGGTCACAGATACGCAGTATTTT.

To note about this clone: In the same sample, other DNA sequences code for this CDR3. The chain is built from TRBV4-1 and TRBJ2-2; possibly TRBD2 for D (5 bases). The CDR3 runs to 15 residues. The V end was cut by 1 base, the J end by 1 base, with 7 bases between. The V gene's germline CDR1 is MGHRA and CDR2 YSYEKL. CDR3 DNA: TGCGCCAGCAGCCAAGTCACTAGGAACACCGGGGAGCTGTTTTTT. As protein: CASSQVTRNTGELFF.

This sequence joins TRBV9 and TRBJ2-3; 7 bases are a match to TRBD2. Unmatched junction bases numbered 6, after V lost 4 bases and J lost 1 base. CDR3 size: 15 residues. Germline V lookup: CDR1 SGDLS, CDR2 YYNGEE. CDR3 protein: CASSPSSGRTDTQYF. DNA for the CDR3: TGTGCCAGCAGCCCGTCTAGCGGTCGCACAGATACGCAGTATTTT. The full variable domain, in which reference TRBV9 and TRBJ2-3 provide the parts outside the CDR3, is DSGVTQTPKHLITATGQRVTLRCSPRSGDLSVYWYQQSLDQGLQFLIQYYNGEERAKGNILERFSAQQFPDLHSELNLSSLELGDSALYFCASSPSSGRTDTQYFGPGTRLTVL.

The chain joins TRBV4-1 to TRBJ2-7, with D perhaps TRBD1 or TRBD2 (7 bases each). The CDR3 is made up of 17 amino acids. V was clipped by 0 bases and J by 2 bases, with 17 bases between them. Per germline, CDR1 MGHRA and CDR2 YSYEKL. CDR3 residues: CASSQDSGQGGAYEQYF. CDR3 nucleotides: TGCGCCAGCAGCCAAGATAGCGGGCAGGGGGGAGCCTACGAGCAGTACTTC.